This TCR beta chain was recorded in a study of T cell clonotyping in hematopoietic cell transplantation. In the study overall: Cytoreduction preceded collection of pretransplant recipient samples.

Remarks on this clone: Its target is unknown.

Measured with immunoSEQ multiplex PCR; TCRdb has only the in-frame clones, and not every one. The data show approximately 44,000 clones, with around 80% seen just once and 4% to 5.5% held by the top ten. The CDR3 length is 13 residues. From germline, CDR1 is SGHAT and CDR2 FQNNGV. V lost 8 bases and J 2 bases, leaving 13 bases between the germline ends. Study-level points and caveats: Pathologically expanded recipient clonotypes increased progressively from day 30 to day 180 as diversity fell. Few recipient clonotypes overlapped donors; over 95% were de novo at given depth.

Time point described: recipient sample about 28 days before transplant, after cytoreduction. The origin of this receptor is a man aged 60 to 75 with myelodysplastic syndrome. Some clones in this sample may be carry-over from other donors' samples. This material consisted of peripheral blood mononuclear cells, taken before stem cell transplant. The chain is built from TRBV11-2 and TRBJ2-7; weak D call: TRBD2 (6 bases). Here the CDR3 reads CASCLGGTYEQYF. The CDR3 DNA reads TGTGCCAGCTGCCTTGGGGGGACCTACGAGCAGTACTTC.